One sample yielded the 3 T cell receptor beta chains listed below, sequenced in a study of beta chain features in type 1 diabetes. Investigators reverse transcribed all isolated RNA, so they sequenced expressed TCRB transcripts. Assay: immunoSEQ multiplex PCR; the TCRdb copy retains only in-frame clones and omits some. The sample contains 300,000 to 400,000 clones, roughly 13% of which appear only once. The sequenced sample consisted of naive CD4+ T cells from blood. The receptor set was obtained from a man between 18 and 35 years old in good health.

This clone was counted between two and nine times. The chain recombines TRBV7-2 with TRBJ2-3, with 9 bases matching TRBD2. Trimming cost V 3 bases and J 7 bases; bases outside gene matches: 2. The CDR3 extends over 13 amino acids. Per germline, CDR1 SGHTA and CDR2 FQGNSA. The CDR3 nucleotides are TGTGCCAGCAGCTTGACTAGCGGTTATACGCAGTATTTT. Translation: CASSLTSGYTQYF.

The chain couples TRBV4-3 to TRBJ2-3; TRBD1 might be the D (6 bases). With 0 bases removed from V and 0 bases from J, the gap between germline ends came to 13 bases. This CDR3 has 17 residues. Germline V gene data show CDR1 as LGHNA and CDR2 as YSLEER. CDR3 region: CASSQDVGTFSTDTQYF. The CDR3 DNA sequence: TGCGCCAGCAGCCAAGATGTCGGGACATTCAGCACAGATACGCAGTATTTT.

This sequence joins TRBV5-1 and TRBJ2-7; no firm D call. The CDR3 loop spans 15 amino acids. V was pared by 0 bases and J by 1 base, with 11 bases between. Looked up from germline, CDR1 is SGHRS and CDR2 is YFSETQ. The CDR3 loop reads CASSLALDRSYEQYF. DNA of the CDR3: TGCGCCAGCAGCTTGGCGTTAGATCGGTCCTACGAGCAGTACTTC.